This T cell receptor (delta chain) was retrieved from a study of Vδ1+ human thymocytes (dated by TCRdb to between 2018 and 2020). Context from the whole study: The study characterised mRNA-level TRG and TRD CDR3 repertoires of highly purified Vdelta1+ thymocytes from young children as a data resource. Validation of the multiplex-based CDR3 amplicon strategy against 5'RACE-based CDR3 amplicon generation methods had been performed previously.

Study-level results and caveats: Many TRG clonotypes were shared between donors (up to roughly 7x10^3), whereas TRD repertoires were essentially private (max roughly 120 shared). The authors advised highly purified populations and single-cell validation, since unexpected Vdelta2 sequences could cause misinterpretation of bulk repertoire data. Thymic TRG and TRD repertoires appeared highly polyclonal with Gaussian CDR3 length distributions, unlike oligoclonal peripheral blood repertoires. Because no clustering by age or sex was seen, donors were not stratified by age or sex in the analyses. Although sort purity was high, approximately 20% of thymic TRD sequences were Vdelta2 (with a few Vdelta3), in contrast to the peripheral blood Vdelta1+ controls.

RNA was isolated using the RNeasy mini kit, and reverse transcription was performed with Superscript III. Multiplex PCR was used to generate CDR3 amplicons, with pooled V-gene forward primers and a constant-region reverse primer carrying Illumina adaptor overhangs. Amplicons were gel-purified, then indexed with Nextera index primers over approximately 8 extra PCR cycles and purified with AMPure XP beads. Sequencing of the libraries was done on an Illumina MiSeq using paired-end 250 bp reads, dual indexing and a roughly 20% PhiX spike-in. The study's own analysis went as follows. FastQC was used to check read quality, and ea-utils fastq-join was used to merge TRG read pairs. Sequences were annotated with IMGT/HighV-QUEST, keeping only productive sequences with unambiguous V-gene assignment; clonotypes were defined by identical CDR3 sequence. For downstream analysis, VDJtools 1.1.1, tcR 2.2.3, Treemap and vegan Shannon diversity in R 3.4.4 were used. TCRdb called clones afresh from the public reads with CATT; identical DNA rows were later merged. The V and J calls come from TCRdb's annotation, not from the publication. This sample lists under 85,000 delta-chain clones; approximately 37% were detected once. Roughly 0.26% of the sample goes to the ten largest clones.

CDR1 TSWWSYY and CDR2 QGS were looked up in the germline V gene. The CDR3 holds 18 amino acids from the cysteine to the phenylalanine. Kept here is only the CDR3 DNA, which spans 54 bases and is read in frame from base 1. V lost 3 bases and J lost 0 bases; the stretch between them is 20 bases long. Thymic samples were depleted of alphabeta T cells, then CD3+ TCRVdelta1+ TCRVdelta2- thymocytes were FACS-sorted. A purity of roughly 96% to 99.6% was achieved for sorted Vdelta1+ thymocytes. Thymic specimens came from roughly eight paediatric patients undergoing corrective cardiac surgery, aged from roughly 5 days to 15 months. Thymic tissue was dispersed and mononuclear cells isolated on a Histopaque-1077 density gradient. Staining used anti-TCRVdelta1 clone TS8.2, anti-TCRVdelta2 clone B6, anti-CD3 clone HIT3a and anti-TCRalphabeta clone IP26 antibodies. In this sample, this clone turned up a few times. This clone's antigen is unknown. The record has no base qualities; no much larger clone is one base away.

The clonotype was recovered from a boy under two years old who had congenital heart surgery. What was sequenced was Vdelta1+ gamma-delta thymocytes from the thymus. This specimen's cell subset or site label, per the study, means: FACS-sorted CD3+ TCRalphabeta- TCRVdelta1+ TCRVdelta2- thymocytes. This receptor chain uses TRDV1 and TRDJ1, and perhaps TRDD3 as D gene, on 6 matching bases. The bases are TGTGCTCTTGGGGACACCTATGGGGGGGCCACGTACACCGATAAACTCATCTTT. Its protein is CALGDTYGGATYTDKLIF.